A single sample gave rise to the 23 T cell receptor beta chains below, sequenced in a study of control samples from healthy donors and cancer patients. TCRdb's copy holds only in-frame clones and misses some; the assay was immunoSEQ multiplex PCR. The sample shows approximately 86,000 clones, roughly nine tenths of them seen only once. Sequenced sample: blood. These receptors were collected from a man aged 25 to 45 in good health.

This chain uses TRBV29-1 with TRBJ1-2; D gene ambiguous. Germline V gene data show CDR1 as SQVTM and CDR2 as ANQGSEA. V lost 1 base and J 4 bases, leaving 16 bases between the germline ends. The CDR3 is 15 residues long. The CDR3: CSVEVEGSLLYGYTF. The DNA of the CDR3 is TGCAGCGTTGAAGTGGAGGGTTCCCTCCTCTATGGCTACACCTTC.

This clone is a singleton in its sample. The V and J genes are TRBV24-1 and TRBJ2-1; D is ambiguous. V gave up 5 bases and J gave up 5 bases, with 12 bases separating them. The CDR3 is made up of 14 amino acids. CDR1 and CDR2 (germline): KGHDR, SFDVKD. This CDR3 is CATSAPPGHNEQFF. Here the CDR3 DNA reads TGTGCCACCAGTGCCCCGCCGGGCCACAATGAGCAGTTCTTC.

V gene TRBV19 combines with J gene TRBJ2-7, with a weak D call TRBD1 (6 bases). This CDR3 region has 16 residues. Germline V gene lookup returns CDR1 LNHDA and CDR2 SQIVND (reference sequence). Trimming cost V 4 bases and J 6 bases, with 22 bases left between them. The CDR3 spells CASSNGAYRESVEQYF. In DNA form, the CDR3 reads TGTGCCAGTAGTAACGGAGCGTACAGGGAAAGCGTCGAGCAGTACTTC.

CDR3 in DNA: TGTGCCTGGGCCGCCGGGACAGGGTGGTATGGCTACACCTTC. This codes for CAWAAGTGWYGYTF. The chain has TRBV30 and TRBJ1-2; 9 positions match TRBD1. After removal of 5 bases from V and 5 bases from J, the junction contained 9 bases not matched to a gene. The CDR3 runs 14 residues. Germline V gene data show CDR1 as GTSNPN and CDR2 as SVGIG (reference sequence).

V is TRBV6-6 and J is TRBJ2-5; D call uncertain. Trimming shortened V by 0 bases and J by 2 bases, and 7 bases separated the two germline ends. The germline V gene encodes CDR1 MNHNY and CDR2 SVGAGI (reference sequence). The CDR3 has 14 amino acids. The CDR3 sequence: CASSYSRSQETQYF. The CDR3 DNA reads TGTGCCAGCAGTTACTCGAGGAGTCAAGAGACCCAGTACTTC.

The rearrangement joins TRBV24-1 to TRBJ2-7; D tentatively reads TRBD1 or TRBD2 (7 bases each). Trimming took 7 bases from V and 5 from J, leaving 14 bases between them. Per the germline V gene, CDR1 is KGHDR and CDR2 is SFDVKD. The CDR3 consists of 13 residues. The CDR3 bases are TGTGCCACCAGCAGGGGGGGACAAGACGAGCAGTACTTC. This gives the protein CATSRGGQDEQYF.

There are many counts of this clone. The rearrangement joins TRBV4-2 to TRBJ2-3; D perhaps matches TRBD2 (6 bases). CDR1 LGHNA and CDR2 YNFKEQ come from the germline V gene. Trimming took off 1 base at V and 5 bases at J, with 7 bases between the two ends. The CDR3 has 13 residues. CDR3 sequence: CASSQGGLDTQYF. The CDR3 DNA sequence: TGTGCCAGCAGCCAAGGGGGACTAGATACGCAGTATTTT.

For this clone: Sequence at one end of the junction differs from germline and may be a read error. The chain has TRBV3-1 (or the pseudogene TRBV3-2) and TRBJ1-3, with a weak D call TRBD1 (5 bases). Germline assignment: CDR1 LGHDT and CDR2 YNNKEL (reference sequence). The CDR3 contains 18 residues. DNA of the CDR3: TGTGCCAGCAGCCAAGGGGGCCTGACAGCTACCTCTAGAAACACCATATATTTT. It yields the protein CASSQGGLTATSRNTIYF.

In its sample, this clone ranks as medium-sized (0.01 to 0.1%). V usage is TRBV19 and J usage is TRBJ2-1; 7 bases are shared with TRBD2. The CDR3 spans 17 residues. Germline V gives CDR1 LNHDA, CDR2 SQIVND (reference sequence). The ends lost 0 bases at V and 10 bases at J; junction bases unmatched: 15. The CDR3 is CASSIENSRTRFPEQFF. The CDR3 DNA sequence: TGTGCCAGTAGTATAGAAAACTCGAGGACTAGGTTTCCCGAGCAGTTCTTC.

CDR3 protein: CASSQGGRSEKLFF. CDR3 nucleotide sequence: TGCGCCAGCAGCCAAGGGGGTCGGAGTGAAAAACTGTTTTTT. The chain is built from TRBV4-1 and TRBJ1-4; D gene uncertain. Trimming stripped 1 base from V and 7 bases from J, with 10 bases between. CDR3 size: 14 residues. Looked up from germline, CDR1 is MGHRA and CDR2 is YSYEKL.

This clone has just one count. The chain recombines TRBV25-1 with TRBJ2-1; TRBD1 agrees at 9 bases. Germline V gene lookup returns CDR1 MGHDK and CDR2 SYGVNS. Unmatched junction bases numbered 8, after V lost 1 base and J lost 1 base. The CDR3 length is 18 residues. As DNA, the CDR3 is TGTGCCAGCAGTGAATCCCTTCCCGGGACAGGGTCCTACAATGAGCAGTTCTTC. Protein: CASSESLPGTGSYNEQFF.

The CDR3, as DNA: TGTGCCAGCAGCCCCGGACAGCCTCCCTCAGGCTACACCTTC. Its protein is CASSPGQPPSGYTF. This rearrangement joins TRBV2 to TRBJ1-2; D possibly corresponds to TRBD1 (6 bases). The CDR3 spans 14 residues. With 6 bases removed from V and 8 bases from J, the gap between germline ends came to 19 bases. Germline V lookup: CDR1 SNHLY, CDR2 FYNNEI.

The V gene is TRBV24-1, the J gene TRBJ1-1, with 7 bases fitting TRBD1. The CDR3 totals 11 residues. After removal of 9 bases from V and 6 bases from J, the junction contained 3 bases not matched to a gene. Germline V gene data show CDR1 as KGHDR and CDR2 as SFDVKD. Here the CDR3 reads CATRQGSEAFF. In nucleotides, the CDR3 is TGTGCCACCCGACAGGGATCTGAAGCTTTCTTT.

The chain joins TRBV10-3 to TRBJ1-2, with TRBD1 matching 10 bases. This CDR3 spans 17 amino acids. V was pared by 5 bases and J by 6 bases, with 15 bases of the junction left unmatched. Looked up from germline, CDR1 is ENHRY and CDR2 is SYGVKD. The CDR3 DNA follows: TGTGCCATCAGTACCCAAAGTGGGACAGGGGATGGAGATGGCTACACCTTC. Its protein is CAISTQSGTGDGDGYTF.

V usage is TRBV9 and J usage is TRBJ1-2, with D perhaps matching TRBD1 (5 bases). The CDR3 contains 12 residues. V was trimmed by 8 bases and J by 4 bases, leaving 12 bases between them. Germline V gives CDR1 SGDLS, CDR2 YYNGEE. The CDR3 DNA reads TGTGCCAGAACGGCAGGGCGCTATGGCTACACCTTC. Its protein is CARTAGRYGYTF.

The chain joins TRBV5-4 to TRBJ1-2; weak D call: TRBD1 (6 bases). Germline V gene data show CDR1 as SGHNT and CDR2 as YYREEE (reference sequence). Deletions cut 4 bases from V and 3 bases from J, with 13 bases between. CDR3 size: 14 residues. The CDR3 DNA is TGTGCCAGCAGCGCCGACAGGAACTACTATGGCTACACCTTC. This codes for CASSADRNYYGYTF. Drawing the rest from reference TRBV5-4 and TRBJ1-2, the complete variable domain is ETGVTQSPTHLIKTRGQQVTLRCSSQSGHNTVSWYQQALGQGPQFIFQYYREEENGRGNFPPRFSGLQFPNYSSELNVNALELDDSALYLCASSADRNYYGYTFGSGTRLTVV.

V and J are TRBV7-8 and TRBJ1-1; possible D gene TRBD1, 5 bases. The CDR3 contains 14 residues. The germline CDR1 and CDR2 sequences are SGHVS and FQNEAQ. With 2 bases removed from V and 1 base from J, the gap between germline ends came to 8 bases. The CDR3 here is CASSLNQGNTEAFF. In DNA form, the CDR3 reads TGTGCCAGCAGCTTAAATCAGGGGAACACTGAAGCTTTCTTT.

The chain uses TRBV7-8 and TRBJ2-5; D uncertain. The V end was cut by 2 bases, the J end by 2 bases, with 6 bases between. The germline V gene has CDR1 SGHVS and CDR2 FQNEAQ. The length of the CDR3 is 13 residues. The CDR3 coding sequence is TGTGCCAGCAGCTTAAACGCACAAGAGACCCAGTACTTC. This encodes CASSLNAQETQYF.

The chain joins TRBV7-9 to TRBJ2-6; tentative D call: TRBD1 (6 bases). This CDR3 has 14 residues. Germline assignment: CDR1 SEHNR and CDR2 FQNEAQ (reference sequence). Trimming took off 2 bases at V and 12 bases at J, with 14 bases between the two ends. CDR3 sequence: CASSLSSGVGVLTF. In nucleotides, the CDR3 is TGTGCCAGCAGCTTAAGCTCAGGGGTTGGCGTCCTGACTTTC.

The rearrangement links TRBV9 to TRBJ2-7; tentatively, D is TRBD2 (5 bases). Trimming stripped 1 base from V and 2 bases from J, with 7 bases between. The germline V gene has CDR1 SGDLS and CDR2 YYNGEE. The CDR3 totals 13 residues. CDR3 in DNA: TGTGCCAGCAGCGTAAACGGGGCCTACGAGCAGTACTTC. Its translation: CASSVNGAYEQYF.

The rearrangement joins TRBV7-2 to TRBJ1-1; D is possibly TRBD1 (6 bases). This CDR3 spans 15 amino acids. Germline CDR1 and CDR2: SGHTA and FQGNSA. V gave up 2 bases and J gave up 5 bases, with 15 bases separating them. The CDR3 coding sequence is TGTGCCAGCAGCTTACGGGCGAGGGGGTCGACTGAAGCTTTCTTT. It codes for CASSLRARGSTEAFF.

In nucleotides, the CDR3 is TGTGCCAGCAGCGCCCGGACTTCTTCCCGGGGCACCGGGGAGCTGTTTTTT. This translates into CASSARTSSRGTGELFF. The genes are TRBV7-2 and TRBJ2-2; D may be TRBD2 (5 bases). CDR1 is SGHTA and CDR2 is FQGNSA in the germline V gene. With 5 bases removed from V and 4 bases from J, the gap between germline ends came to 20 bases. The CDR3 extends over 17 amino acids.

The chain combines TRBV11-2 with TRBJ1-6; D unclear. This CDR3 comprises 15 residues. Between the trimmed V and J ends, which lost 5 bases and 5 bases, there was a span of 13 bases. The V gene's germline CDR1 is SGHAT and CDR2 FQNNGV. The CDR3 region has the DNA TGTGCCAGCAGCCTGGCGGGGAAGCATAATTCACCCCTCCACTTT. Its protein is CASSLAGKHNSPLHF.